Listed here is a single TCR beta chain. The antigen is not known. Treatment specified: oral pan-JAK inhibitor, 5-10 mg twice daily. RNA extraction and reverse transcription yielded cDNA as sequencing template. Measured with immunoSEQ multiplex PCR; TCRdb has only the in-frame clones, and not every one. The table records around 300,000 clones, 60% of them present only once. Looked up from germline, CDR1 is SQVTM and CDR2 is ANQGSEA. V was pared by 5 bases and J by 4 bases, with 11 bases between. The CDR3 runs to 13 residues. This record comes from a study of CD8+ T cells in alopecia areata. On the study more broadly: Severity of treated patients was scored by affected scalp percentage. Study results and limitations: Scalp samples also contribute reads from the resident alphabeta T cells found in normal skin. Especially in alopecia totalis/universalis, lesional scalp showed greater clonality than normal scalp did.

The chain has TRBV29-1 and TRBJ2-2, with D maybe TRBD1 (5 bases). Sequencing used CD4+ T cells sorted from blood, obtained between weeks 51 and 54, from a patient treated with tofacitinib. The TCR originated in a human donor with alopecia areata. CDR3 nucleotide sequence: TGCAGCGTTTACTCAGACAGCACCGGGGAGCTGTTTTTT. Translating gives CSVYSDSTGELFF.